Ten or more counts support the clone carrying this T cell receptor beta chain. The target antigen is unknown. TCRdb re-analysed the RT-PCR reads in MiXCR, keeping a single row per CDR3 protein. The sample carries about 540,000 distinct CDR3 sequences, approximately 24% recorded once. The length of the CDR3 is 16 residues. V was pared by 5 bases and J by 7 bases, with 8 bases of the junction left unmatched. The record originates from a study of response to subunit inactivated influenza vaccine. Study findings and constraints: The study's authors posited that every seasonal influenza vaccination enlists few new T cells.

These data are also associated with another study on T cells expressing NK-cell markers. That paper adds: In generating TCR beta cDNA, 5'RACE template switching with UMIs was used. Top CD8+ clonotypes included the dominant CD3+CD56+NKG2C+ clonotypes in 5 or 6 donors. For a handful of donors, these clonotypes were likewise the leading ones in the CD3+CD56-NKG2C+ fraction.

Sequenced here: CD4+ T cells sorted from PBMCs, sampled 11 to 12 days after vaccination. This chain uses TRBV12-3 or TRBV12-4 with TRBJ2-2; 12 bases fit TRBD1. This TCR came from a man in his fifties who received an inactivated influenza vaccine. The CDR3 DNA reads as TGTGCCAGCAGTACCCGGGGACAGGGGGCGATCGGGGAGCTGTTTTTT. Translated: CASSTRGQGAIGELFF.